This entry is about one TCR beta chain. No cognate antigen has been identified for it. Nothing much larger sits one base from this clone, and base qualities are not available. The sample originates from a study of cytomegalovirus exposure and HLA in healthy donors (dated 2017 in TCRdb). For context, the study as a whole: According to a later analysis, the 120 or so validation repertoires were produced on the same platform as the 700 or so repertoires of the first cohort. The study aimed to test whether signatures of past pathogen exposure could be identified by cataloging public T cell receptors. In addition to the first cohort of 666 subjects, a separate validation cohort of approximately 120 different subjects was used. To predict cytomegalovirus infection status, the study brought together high-throughput TCR immunosequencing, statistical association of individual TCRs with disease status, and machine learning.

The CDR3 sequence holds 15 residues, the cysteine and phenylalanine included. Only CDR3 DNA remains: 45 bases, in frame from the first base. Taken from the germline V gene, the CDR1 and CDR2 loops are MNHEY and SVGAGI. Trimming takes 0 bases off V and 5 bases off J; junction bases not matched to a gene: 6. The library was obtained by the immunoSEQ multiplex PCR assay. Per the source publication's procedure: A statistical classification framework was built to diagnose cytomegalovirus status from the catalog of TCR beta chain sequences. The source is immuneACCESS, and TCRdb retained only in-frame sequences with V and J called. Part of the clones is not carried over; for the studies checked, unresolved V genes explain less than half of this, and the remainder is unexplained. The V and J calls and clone size are taken from that table; D and trimming were inferred from the DNA. The sample includes hundreds of thousands of clones, with about 90% observed a single time. The ten largest clones add up to around 12% of the sample.

The donors belonged to the validation cohort of roughly 120 subjects, which was separate from the 666-subject first cohort. Broad study findings and their caveats: Subsequent analysis determined that TCRs grouped into clusters in the first cohort also showed a tendency toward co-occurrence across the 90 to 150 validation repertoires, and 85% to 95% of cluster scores exceeded 0. The authors suggested that the approach could potentially be generalized to other disease states and immunological phenotypes. A few of the identified cytomegalovirus-associated TCR beta chains were confirmed in vitro to be specific for cytomegalovirus antigens. The classifier was reported to diagnose cytomegalovirus status with high specificity and sensitivity in both the original cohort and the validation cohort. All 120 or so repertoires were used to score co-occurrence in the validation cohort in a later analysis, because that analysis had no HLA typing for the cohort. Most TCR sequences were observed very rarely across donors, whereas some public TCRs were present in many individuals. In the study, 150 to 200 TCR beta chains were listed as associated with cytomegalovirus.

The sample taken for sequencing was PBMCs. The sequence derives from a man between 18 and 35 years old in good health and CMV-seropositive. The chain links TRBV6-5 with TRBJ1-1; 7 of the junction bases match TRBD1. The DNA sequence reads TGTGCCAGCAGTTACTCGCCCAGGGGGGGAACTGAAGCTTTCTTT. Translated, this is CASSYSPRGGTEAFF.